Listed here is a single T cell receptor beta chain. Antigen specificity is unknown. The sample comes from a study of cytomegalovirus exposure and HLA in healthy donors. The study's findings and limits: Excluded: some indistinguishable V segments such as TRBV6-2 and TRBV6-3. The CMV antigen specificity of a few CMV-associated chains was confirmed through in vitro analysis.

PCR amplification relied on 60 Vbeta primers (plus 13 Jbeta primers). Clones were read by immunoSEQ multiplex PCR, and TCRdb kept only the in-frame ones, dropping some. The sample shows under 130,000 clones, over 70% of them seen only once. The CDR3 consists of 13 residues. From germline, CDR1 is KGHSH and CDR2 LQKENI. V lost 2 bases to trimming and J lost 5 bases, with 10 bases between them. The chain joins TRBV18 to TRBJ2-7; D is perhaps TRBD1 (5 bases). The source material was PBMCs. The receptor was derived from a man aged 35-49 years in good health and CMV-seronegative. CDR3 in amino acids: CASSPKDNHEQYF. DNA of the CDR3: TGTGCCAGCTCACCAAAGGACAACCACGAGCAGTACTTC.